This T cell receptor (beta chain) appears in the sequencing data of a study of siplizumab effects on memory and regulatory T cells. Per germline, CDR1 LGHNT and CDR2 FRNRAP. This CDR3 region has 16 residues. Trimming took 5 bases from V and 6 from J, leaving 20 bases between them. TCRdb's table, derived via immunoSEQ multiplex PCR, lists solely in-frame clones and lacks some. The data show about 120,000 clones, with about 95% seen just once and around 1.5% held by the top ten. This TCR was sampled from a human donor in good health. Sequencing was done on a sample of non-Treg CD4+ T cells sorted from blood. The chain recombines TRBV12-5 with TRBJ2-1, with D tentatively TRBD2 (6 bases). In DNA form, the CDR3 reads TGTGCTAGTGGTAAAGGTTCGGGACTCTCAGTCAATGAGCAGTTCTTC. It translates to CASGKGSGLSVNEQFF.